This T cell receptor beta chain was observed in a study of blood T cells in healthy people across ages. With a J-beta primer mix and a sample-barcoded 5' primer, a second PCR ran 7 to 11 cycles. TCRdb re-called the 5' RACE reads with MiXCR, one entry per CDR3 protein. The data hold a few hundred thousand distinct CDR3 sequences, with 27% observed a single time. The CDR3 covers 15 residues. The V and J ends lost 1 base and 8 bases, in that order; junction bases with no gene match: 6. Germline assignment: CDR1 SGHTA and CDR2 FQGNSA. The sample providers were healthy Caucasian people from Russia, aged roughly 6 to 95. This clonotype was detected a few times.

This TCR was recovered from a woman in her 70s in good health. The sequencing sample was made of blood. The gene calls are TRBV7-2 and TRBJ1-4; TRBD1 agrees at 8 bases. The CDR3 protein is CASSLGTGKDEKLFF. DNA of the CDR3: TGTGCCAGCAGCTTAGGGACAGGGAAGGACGAAAAACTGTTTTTT.